This T cell receptor beta chain derives from a study of Ad26.COV2.S vaccination and SARS-CoV-2 variants (dated by TCRdb to about 2021). A note on the overall study: Donors in the vaccine arm were drawn from COV1001, a multicentre, randomized, double-blind, placebo-controlled phase I-IIa trial testing Ad26.COV2.S in healthy adults. Dosing of Ad26.COV2.S was intramuscular, at either 5x10^10 or 1x10^11 viral particles, delivered as one shot or as two shots spaced 56 days apart. The specificity and breadth of SARS-CoV-2-reactive T cell receptors after Ad26.COV2.S vaccination were assessed by TCRbeta repertoire sequencing. The TCR-sequenced set comprised about 30 samples: around 20 Ad26.COV2.S vaccine recipients, 5 placebo recipients and 8 SARS-CoV-2 convalescent individuals. Trial participants were randomized into five groups of five: low-dose or high-dose Ad26.COV2.S given once or twice, or placebo on both occasions. Investigators remained blinded to trial group allocation during experiments and outcome assessment.

Comment on this clone: The target of this receptor is not known. Per-base quality was not reported, and no clone a single base away is much larger than it.

TCRbeta CDR3 regions were sequenced with the immunoSEQ Assay. After extraction, genomic DNA underwent amplification by bias-controlled multiplex PCR, followed by high-throughput sequencing. The published analysis was carried out like this. To quantify the absolute abundance of every unique TCRbeta CDR3 region, sequences were collapsed and filtered. T cell fraction was estimated by normalizing TCRbeta template counts to usable DNA, with usable DNA measured through amplification of reference genes found in all nucleated cells. Repertoire TCRs were annotated as SARS-CoV-2-specific by exact matching of V gene, CDR3 amino acid sequence and J gene to a known reactive TCR set. The reference SARS-CoV-2 TCR set came from MIRA and was filtered for enrichment in COVID-19-positive ImmuneCODE repertoires, removing public or cross-reactive TCRs. Based on the MIRA antigens, annotated TCRs were further analysed at the level of specific ORF or position within ORF. Breadth was defined as the number of annotated unique rearrangements divided by the total number of unique productive rearrangements, and depth was defined as the summed frequency of the annotated unique rearrangements. TCR breadth was compared between groups using two-sided Wilcoxon rank-sum tests. In TCRdb, the immuneACCESS table is reduced to in-frame sequences with V and J assigned. These tables do not hold every clone; where another copy was compared, an unresolved V gene accounts for under half, and the others remain unexplained. That table is the source of V, J and clone size, and D and trimming were worked out from the DNA. This sample has more than 400,000 clones in its table, and about 90% of those were observed once. About 4.4% of the sample is taken by the ten largest.

The treatment or condition tag for this specimen amounts to: 19 received Ad26.COV2.S at low or high dose, single or two shots; five or six received placebo; per-sample allocation not given. For vaccine and placebo recipients, the sequenced repertoires came from samples collected on day 63 after the first injection. Between 29 July and 7 August 2020, Cohort 1b enrolled some 25 adults aged 18-55 years at one site in Boston, USA. Ad26.COV2.S was a replication-incompetent adenovirus type 26 vector expressing a prefusion-stabilized SARS-CoV-2 spike protein from the original Wuhan strain. Findings and caveats that apply to the study as a whole: Comparable non-spike TCR breadth was observed between vaccine and placebo recipients, consistent with only spike being contained in the vaccine. Substantial breadth of spike-specific CD8+ and CD4+ T cell responses was reported after vaccination. The authors noted that the TCR breadth and depth analyses may have underestimated total T cell responses. The study was not powered to compare responses between vaccine doses or regimens. Ad26.COV2.S recipients had higher spike-specific TCR breadth than placebo recipients (P = 0.0014).

Unmatched junction bases come to 10, with V trimmed by 3 bases and J by 1 base. The CDR3 runs 19 amino acids, cysteine and phenylalanine included. Of the read, only the CDR3 DNA is kept; its 57 bases are in frame from base 1. Taken from the germline V gene, the CDR1 and CDR2 loops are MDHEN and SYDVKM. This receptor was taken from a person aged 18-65 years who received the Ad26.COV2.S COVID-19 vaccine or a placebo. The sequences come from peripheral blood, collected in a trial of Ad26.COV2.S vaccine versus placebo. Rearrangement joined TRBV28 to TRBJ2-2; TRBD1 matches 11 bases in the middle. The CDR3 protein is CASSLAGTGGLGNTGELFF. Here is the DNA: TGTGCCAGCAGTTTGGCAGGGACAGGGGGATTAGGGAACACCGGGGAGCTGTTTTTT.